One and the same sample provided the 13 T cell receptor beta chains below, sequenced in a study of cytomegalovirus exposure and HLA in healthy donors. The repertoire was sequenced with immunoSEQ multiplex PCR; TCRdb's copy has only in-frame clones and lacks some. Among hundreds of thousands of clones listed, around 85% were seen once. Input material: PBMCs. These receptors all come from a woman in her twenties or thirties in good health and CMV-seropositive.

J is TRBJ2-3 and V is TRBV6-5; D might be TRBD2 (5 bases). Germline CDR1 reads MNHEY; CDR2 reads SVGAGI. Trimming shortened V by 4 bases and J by 3 bases, and 14 bases separated the two germline ends. The CDR3 length is 15 residues. CDR3 coding DNA: TGTGCCAGCAGTTTCCGACGGGGTGGGACAGATACGCAGTATTTT. Translating gives CASSFRRGGTDTQYF.

J is TRBJ2-3 and V is TRBV6-5; 7 bases align to TRBD2. The germline gives CDR1 MNHEY, CDR2 SVGAGI. The trim removed 2 bases at V and 5 bases at J, leaving 4 bases unmatched. The CDR3 extends over 14 amino acids. CDR3 region: CASSYMGGGDTQYF. CDR3 DNA sequence: TGTGCCAGCAGTTACATGGGGGGGGGAGATACGCAGTATTTT.

V and J are TRBV5-4 and TRBJ2-2; 7 nucleotides align to TRBD1. Germline V gene data show CDR1 as SGHNT and CDR2 as YYREEE (reference sequence). Unmatched junction bases numbered 6, after V lost 4 bases and J lost 3 bases. This CDR3 is 15 amino acids long. This CDR3 is CASSGSRGYTGELFF. Here the CDR3 DNA reads TGTGCCAGCAGCGGCTCCAGGGGGTACACCGGGGAGCTGTTTTTT.

The chain employs TRBV11-3 and TRBJ2-3; D is unresolved. From germline, CDR1 is SGHNT and CDR2 YENEEA. V shed 5 bases and J shed 6 bases, with 15 bases lying between them. The CDR3 totals 14 residues. CDR3 sequence reads: CASSPVTGEDTQYF. In nucleotides, the CDR3 is TGTGCCAGCAGCCCCGTAACCGGTGAGGATACGCAGTATTTT.

V is TRBV6-6 and J is TRBJ2-7; D gene ambiguous. Germline V gene data show CDR1 as MNHNY and CDR2 as SVGAGI (reference sequence). The CDR3 contains 12 residues. V lost 0 bases and J 3 bases, leaving 3 bases between the germline ends. In DNA form, the CDR3 reads TGTGCCAGCAGTTACTCTCTCTACGAGCAGTACTTC. Translating gives CASSYSLYEQYF.

The chain joins TRBV28 to TRBJ1-5, with D possibly TRBD1 on 5 matching bases. Trimming pared 7 bases from V and 3 bases from J, leaving 13 bases between. CDR3 size: 14 residues. Germline V lookup: CDR1 MDHEN, CDR2 SYDVKM. The CDR3 nucleotides are TGTGCCAGCACCAGGGTTATGTCCAATCAGCCCCAGCATTTT. This gives the protein CASTRVMSNQPQHF.

In this sample, this clone turned up once. The gene calls are TRBV2 and TRBJ1-5; 8 positions match TRBD1. CDR1 and CDR2 from the germline V gene are SNHLY and FYNNEI. This CDR3 has 15 residues. J was trimmed by 1 base and V by 2 bases; bases with no gene match: 1. The CDR3 sequence: CASSERTGSNQPQHF. The CDR3 DNA follows: TGTGCCAGCAGTGAAAGGACAGGGAGCAATCAGCCCCAGCATTTT.

The chain carries TRBV5-1 and TRBJ2-7, with TRBD2 matching over 7 bases. Trimming cost V 4 bases and J 2 bases; bases outside gene matches: 18. The CDR3 runs to 18 residues. Germline V gene lookup returns CDR1 SGHRS and CDR2 YFSETQ. CDR3 in amino acids: CASSLVGGESVGAYEQYF. The CDR3 nucleotides are TGCGCCAGCAGCCTTGTTGGGGGGGAGAGTGTTGGGGCCTACGAGCAGTACTTC.

This sequence joins TRBV27 and TRBJ2-7, with 7 bases matching TRBD2. The CDR3 runs 14 residues. Trimming took 1 base from V and 3 from J; bases not matched to a gene: 3. Germline CDR1 and CDR2: MNHEY and SMNVEV (reference sequence). The chain's CDR3 is CASSLWGGNYEQYF. The DNA for the CDR3 is TGTGCCAGCAGTTTATGGGGGGGAAACTACGAGCAGTACTTC.

The gene calls are TRBV5-1 and TRBJ2-7, with a weak D call TRBD2 (5 bases). In germline, CDR1 is SGHRS, CDR2 YFSETQ. Trimming removed 4 bases from V and 5 bases from J, with 22 bases in between. The CDR3 has 16 residues. The CDR3, as DNA: TGCGCCAGCAGCCCCCAAGGTGAGCGGATAAGGGACGAGCAGTACTTC. It is translated as CASSPQGERIRDEQYF.

The CDR3 sequence is CASSRTTGRLGNEQFF. The CDR3 region has the DNA TGTGCCAGCAGTCGGACGACAGGGAGGCTGGGTAATGAGCAGTTCTTC. V usage is TRBV7-8 and J usage is TRBJ2-1; D is possibly TRBD1 (7 bases). Germline V gene sequence: CDR1 SGHVS, CDR2 FQNEAQ. The length of the CDR3 is 16 residues. Trimming pared 6 bases from V and 7 bases from J, leaving 22 bases between.

The V gene is TRBV10-2, the J gene TRBJ2-1; unclear D gene. The CDR3 has 15 amino acids. V was trimmed by 2 bases and J by 0 bases, leaving 8 bases between them. Germline V gives CDR1 WSHSY, CDR2 SAAADI. CDR3 DNA: TGCGCCAGCAGTGAGGTTTCTAGCTCCTACAATGAGCAGTTCTTC. It encodes CASSEVSSSYNEQFF.

The chain has TRBV5-4 and TRBJ2-1, with D possibly being TRBD1 (6 bases). Germline CDR1 and CDR2: SGHNT and YYREEE (reference sequence). This CDR3 is built from 15 residues. V was shortened by 0 bases and J by 5 bases, with 12 bases between the two germline ends. The CDR3 reads CASSLAGAHNNEQFF. In DNA form, the CDR3 reads TGTGCCAGCAGCTTGGCAGGGGCTCACAACAATGAGCAGTTCTTC. Looking up the rest from reference TRBV5-4 and TRBJ2-1 gives the full variable domain: ETGVTQSPTHLIKTRGQQVTLRCSSQSGHNTVSWYQQALGQGPQFIFQYYREEENGRGNFPPRFSGLQFPNYSSELNVNALELDDSALYLCASSLAGAHNNEQFFGPGTRLTVL.